The rows below give T cell receptor beta chains drawn from one sample of a study of cytomegalovirus exposure and HLA in healthy donors. Sequenced by immunoSEQ multiplex PCR; TCRdb stores in-frame clones only, minus some. The data show roughly 80,000 clones, with approximately 74% seen just once and roughly 6.2% held by the top ten. Sequences were obtained from PBMCs. These receptors all stem from a woman in her 50s in good health and CMV-seropositive. CDR3s include the opening cysteine and the closing phenylalanine or tryptophan. The D gene is left open where the match is weak. Rows give clone size only sometimes, using once, few, many, or a class for an expanded clone.

D,size,V,J,DNA,CDR3
TRBD1,-,TRBV7-2,TRBJ2-7,TGTGCCAGCAGCTCCGGACAGGGGGCGGCCTACGAGCAGTACTTC,CASSSGQGAAYEQYF
TRBD2,-,TRBV29-1,TRBJ2-1,TGCAGCGTTGACGTTAGCGGGCTTTACAATGAGCAGTTCTTC,CSVDVSGLYNEQFF
TRBD1,-,TRBV18,TRBJ2-7,TGTGCCAGCTCACCACTTAACAGGGGCCACGAGCAGTACTTC,CASSPLNRGHEQYF
TRBD1,few,TRBV5-6,TRBJ2-5,TGTGCCAGCAGCCAGAGGGACAGCCAAGAGACCCAGTACTTC,CASSQRDSQETQYF
-,few,TRBV10-3,TRBJ2-1,TGTGCCATTTCTATAGCGTTTTCAGGGGATGAGCAGTTCTTC,CAISIAFSGDEQFF
-,-,TRBV29-1,TRBJ2-5,TGCAGCGTTGGGGTGGAGGGTCAGACCCAGTACTTC,CSVGVEGQTQYF
-,-,TRBV27,TRBJ1-1,TGTGCCAGCAGTTTGGGCGGGCCGAACACTGAAGCTTTCTTT,CASSLGGPNTEAFF
TRBD1,-,TRBV10-2,TRBJ1-2,TGCGCCAGCGGGGTGACAGGGGCCGGCTACACCTTC,CASGVTGAGYTF
-,few,TRBV6-1,TRBJ2-7,TGTGCCAGCAGTGAGACGACTTTCAGCTCCTACGAGCAGTACTTC,CASSETTFSSYEQYF
-,-,TRBV5-1,TRBJ2-5,TGCGCCAGCAGTTGGGCTGGCGAGACCCAGTACTTC,CASSWAGETQYF
-,-,TRBV4-1,TRBJ2-1,TGCGCCAGCAGCCAGATGGACAGAGACTTACATGAGCAGTTCTTC,CASSQMDRDLHEQFF
TRBD2,-,TRBV27,TRBJ2-5,TGTGCCAGCAGTTTTGGGACTAGCGCCCCTCGTCGCACCCAGTACTTC,CASSFGTSAPRRTQYF
-,-,TRBV28,TRBJ1-5,TGTGCCAGCAGACTAGAGGGTCCCAGCAATCAGCCCCAGCATTTT,CASRLEGPSNQPQHF
-,once,TRBV7-9,TRBJ2-6,TGTGCCAGCAGCTTAAACGTAATTGCGGGCATGACTTTC,CASSLNVIAGMTF
-,few,TRBV19,TRBJ1-2,TGTGCCATCTCCCGGGGGGCCAACTATGGCTACACCTTC,CAISRGANYGYTF
TRBD2,-,TRBV6-6,TRBJ2-7,TGTGCCAGCAGATTAGCGGGAGGGTCAACCTACGAGCAGTACTTC,CASRLAGGSTYEQYF
-,-,TRBV10-2,TRBJ1-2,TGCGCCAGCAGTGACAGGGGAAGGTATGGCTACACCTTC,CASSDRGRYGYTF
-,once,TRBV2,TRBJ1-2,TGTGCCAGCAGTGTAGATAACTATGGCTACACCTTC,CASSVDNYGYTF
TRBD1,-,TRBV29-1,TRBJ2-5,TGCAGCGTTGGGACAGGGCAAGAGACCCAGTACTTC,CSVGTGQETQYF
TRBD2,-,TRBV4-1,TRBJ2-1,TGCGCCAGCAGTCGTAGCGGGACGGGTGAGCAGTTCTTC,CASSRSGTGEQFF
-,-,TRBV18,TRBJ2-7,TGTGCCAGCTCTCGTGCGCGGGACTCCTACGAGCAGTACTTC,CASSRARDSYEQYF
-,-,TRBV21-1,TRBJ1-5,TGTGCCAGCAGCCAACAATACAATCAGCCCCAGCATTTT,CASSQQYNQPQHF
-,-,TRBV29-1,TRBJ2-3,TGCAGCGTGGGGGCTGGTGCAGATACGCAGTATTTT,CSVGAGADTQYF
TRBD2,-,TRBV27,TRBJ2-3,TGTGCCAGCCATCGGGGGGGAGGCACAGATACGCAGTATTTT,CASHRGGGTDTQYF
-,-,TRBV6-5,TRBJ2-5,TGTGCCAGCACTGAGCTAGCCTCCACGGAGACCCAGTACTTC,CASTELASTETQYF
-,-,TRBV6-6,TRBJ2-7,TGTGCCAGCAGTTCCCCGGAGGTACCGGGCGAGCAGTACTTC,CASSSPEVPGEQYF
TRBD2,-,TRBV7-2,TRBJ2-1,TGTGCCAGCAGCGCCCTAGGACTAGCGGGGGCCTGGAATGAGCAGTTCTTC,CASSALGLAGAWNEQFF
TRBD2,-,TRBV29-1,TRBJ2-4,TGCAGCGTTGTCAGGCTAGCGGGAGCCAAAAACATTCAGTACTTC,CSVVRLAGAKNIQYF
TRBD2,-,TRBV5-6,TRBJ2-1,TGTGCCAGCAGCTTGGCTAGCGGGAGTCCCAATGAGCAGTTCTTC,CASSLASGSPNEQFF
TRBD2,once,TRBV6-6,TRBJ2-7,TGTGCCAGCAGCCTAACTAGCGGGAGAGGCGAGCAGTACTTC,CASSLTSGRGEQYF
-,-,TRBV10-3,TRBJ1-4,TGTGCCATCAGTGAGTCTCTCTCAGCAACTAATGAAAAACTGTTTTTT,CAISESLSATNEKLFF
-,-,TRBV6-5,TRBJ1-3,TGTGCCAGCAGTTACTCCCAGGGCGGAAACACCATATATTTT,CASSYSQGGNTIYF
TRBD2,-,TRBV30,TRBJ2-3,TGTGCCTGGAGTGCGGGACTAGGGAGGAATACGCAGTATTTT,CAWSAGLGRNTQYF
TRBD1,-,TRBV10-3,TRBJ2-5,TGTGCCATCAGACAGGGGGCAGAGGAGACCCAGTACTTC,CAIRQGAEETQYF
TRBD2,-,TRBV7-2,TRBJ2-1,TGTGCCAGCAGCTTTCAAGCGGGGAATGAGCAGTTCTTC,CASSFQAGNEQFF
-,-,TRBV5-8,TRBJ2-2,TGTGCCAGCAGCTTGATGGGAGGCGGTAACGGGGAGCTGTTTTTT,CASSLMGGGNGELFF
-,-,TRBV30,TRBJ2-7,TGTGCCTGGGGGACAAACTACGAGCAGTACTTC,CAWGTNYEQYF
-,-,TRBV7-6,TRBJ2-7,TGTGCCAGCACCCCTGGGGCGCTACCGGGAGAAGAGCAGTACTTC,CASTPGALPGEEQYF
TRBD1,few,TRBV27,TRBJ1-4,TGTGCCAGCAGTCCTGGGACAGGTCTTAATGAAAAACTGTTTTTT,CASSPGTGLNEKLFF
-,once,TRBV4-2,TRBJ2-1,TGTGCCAGCAGCCAAGAACGGCGGAAGCAGTTCTTC,CASSQERRKQFF
-,few,TRBV21-1,TRBJ1-5,TGTGCCAGCAGCGTGACAGCAGATCAGCCCCAGCATTTT,CASSVTADQPQHF
-,-,TRBV19,TRBJ2-7,TGTGCCAGTAGTCGCGGAGGACCCTACGAGCAGTACTTC,CASSRGGPYEQYF
-,few,TRBV19,TRBJ2-1,TGTGCCAGTAGTATTACTCGCTACAATGAGCAGTTCTTC,CASSITRYNEQFF
-,-,TRBV7-9,TRBJ1-4,TGTGCCAGCAGCTCGCTAAATGAAAAACTGTTTTTT,CASSSLNEKLFF
TRBD2,few,TRBV4-1,TRBJ2-4,TGCGCCAGCAGCCAAGATGGTAGCGGGAGCTACAAAAACATTCAGTACTTC,CASSQDGSGSYKNIQYF
TRBD2,once,TRBV19,TRBJ2-2,TGTGCCAGTAGTATATCGGGAGGAGGGTGGACCGGGGAGCTGTTTTTT,CASSISGGGWTGELFF
-,-,TRBV28,TRBJ2-1,TGTGCCAGCGAAGAAGGGGGGGCAACGCACAATGAGCAGTTCTTC,CASEEGGATHNEQFF
TRBD2,-,TRBV7-3,TRBJ2-1,TGTGCTGTCAAGCGGGAGGGGTACAATGAGCAGTTCTTC,CAVKREGYNEQFF
TRBD1,-,TRBV29-1,TRBJ2-3,TGCAGCGTAACAGGGGGTGTTGCAGGAGATACGCAGTATTTT,CSVTGGVAGDTQYF
-,once,TRBV28,TRBJ1-1,TGTGCCAGCAGTTACAGCCTTGCGGCTTTCTTT,CASSYSLAAFF
-,-,TRBV5-1,TRBJ1-1,TGCGCCAGCAGCTTGGACGGACAGATGAACACTGAAGCTTTCTTT,CASSLDGQMNTEAFF
TRBD2,-,TRBV2,TRBJ2-5,TGTGCCAGCAGTAGCGGGAGGGCGGGGGAGACCCAGTACTTC,CASSSGRAGETQYF
-,-,TRBV5-1,TRBJ1-2,TGCGCCAGCAGCATACAGACCTCGGCTGGCTACACCTTC,CASSIQTSAGYTF
-,-,TRBV5-1,TRBJ2-1,TGCGCCAGCAGCTCCGGCCCCCGCGGACCAGGACAAAACAATGAGCAGTTCTTC,CASSSGPRGPGQNNEQFF
TRBD1,-,TRBV6-5,TRBJ2-2,TGTGCCAGCAGTTACCCGGGACAGGGGGCAACCGGGGAGCTGTTTTTT,CASSYPGQGATGELFF
TRBD2,-,TRBV28,TRBJ2-5,TGTGCCAGCAGGGCTAGCGGGAGGCCCGAAGAGACCCAGTACTTC,CASRASGRPEETQYF
TRBD2,-,TRBV11-2,TRBJ2-7,TGTGCCAGCAGCCCCCAGCTTAGCGGGAGGGCTAGGTACTTC,CASSPQLSGRARYF
-,-,TRBV9,TRBJ2-5,TGTGCCAGCAGCGCCGGGACACTGCAACAAGAGACCCAGTACTTC,CASSAGTLQQETQYF